One and the same sample provided the 3 T cell receptor beta chains below, sequenced in a study of cytomegalovirus exposure and HLA in healthy donors. The PCR employed 60 Vbeta primers together with 13 Jbeta primers. Only in-frame clones appear in the TCRdb table, and some are missing; sequencing was by immunoSEQ multiplex PCR. This sample has approximately 140,000 clones; roughly four fifths occur once, and the top ten carry approximately 5%. The sample was PBMCs. These receptors all come from a woman aged 45-60 years in good health and CMV-seronegative.

This chain links TRBV6-1 with TRBJ1-4, with D maybe TRBD1 (5 bases). Trimming removed 3 bases at V and 8 bases at J, with 13 bases between. This CDR3 is built from 14 residues. Germline V gene lookup returns CDR1 MNHNS and CDR2 SASEGT. The CDR3 reads CASSEIQAVEKLFF. The CDR3 bases are TGTGCCAGCAGTGAGATACAGGCGGTCGAAAAACTGTTTTTT.

This clone was seen only once. The chain couples TRBV18 to TRBJ1-5; 7 bases match TRBD1. The CDR3 is 14 residues long. The V and J ends lost 6 bases and 3 bases, in that order; junction bases with no gene match: 5. Germline CDR1 is KGHSH and CDR2 is LQKENI. CDR3 in amino acids: CASSLGTDNQPQHF. The CDR3 DNA follows: TGTGCCAGCTCCCTCGGGACAGACAATCAGCCCCAGCATTTT.

This chain uses TRBV28 with TRBJ1-1; possible D gene TRBD1, 6 bases. Germline V gene lookup returns CDR1 MDHEN and CDR2 SYDVKM. The CDR3 consists of 13 residues. The ends were cut back, 4 bases at V and 7 bases at J, with 13 bases in the middle. DNA of the CDR3: TGTGCCAGCAGTTCAACGGACAGAGATGAAGCTTTCTTT. It translates to CASSSTDRDEAFF.